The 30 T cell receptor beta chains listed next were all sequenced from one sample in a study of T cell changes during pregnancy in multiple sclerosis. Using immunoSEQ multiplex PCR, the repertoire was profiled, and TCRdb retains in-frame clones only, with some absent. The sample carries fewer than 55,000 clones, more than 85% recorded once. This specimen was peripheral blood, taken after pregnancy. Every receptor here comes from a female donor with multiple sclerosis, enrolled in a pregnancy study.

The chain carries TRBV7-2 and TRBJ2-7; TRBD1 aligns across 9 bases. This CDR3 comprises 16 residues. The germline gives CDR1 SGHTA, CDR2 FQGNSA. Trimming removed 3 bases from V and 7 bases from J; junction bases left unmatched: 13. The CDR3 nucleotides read TGTGCCAGCAGCTTGGAACCGGGGACAGGGAGGAGGGAGCAGTACTTC. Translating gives CASSLEPGTGRREQYF.

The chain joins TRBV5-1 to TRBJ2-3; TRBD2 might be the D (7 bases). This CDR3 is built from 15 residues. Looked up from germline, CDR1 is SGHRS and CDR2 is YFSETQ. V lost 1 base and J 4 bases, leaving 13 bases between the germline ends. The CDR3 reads CASSLLVGGPDTQYF. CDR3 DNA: TGCGCCAGCAGCTTGTTGGTGGGGGGGCCAGATACGCAGTATTTT. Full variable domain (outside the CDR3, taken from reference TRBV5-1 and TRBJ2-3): KAGVTQTPRYLIKTRGQQVTLSCSPISGHRSVSWYQQTPGQGLQFLFEYFSETQRNKGNFPGRFSGRQFSNSRSEMNVSTLELGDSALYLCASSLLVGGPDTQYFGPGTRLTVL.

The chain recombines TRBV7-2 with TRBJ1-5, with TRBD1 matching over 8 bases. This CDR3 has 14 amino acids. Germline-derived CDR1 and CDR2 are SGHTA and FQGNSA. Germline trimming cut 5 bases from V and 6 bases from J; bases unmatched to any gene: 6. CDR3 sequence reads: CASSLDRGPQPQHF. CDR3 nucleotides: TGTGCCAGCAGCCTTGACAGGGGCCCTCAGCCCCAGCATTTT.

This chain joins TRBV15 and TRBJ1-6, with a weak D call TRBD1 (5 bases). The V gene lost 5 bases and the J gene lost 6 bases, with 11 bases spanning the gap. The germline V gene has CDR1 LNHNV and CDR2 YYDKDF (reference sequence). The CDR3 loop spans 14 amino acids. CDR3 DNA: TGTGCCACCAGCGCGACAGACTCTAATTCACCCCTCCACTTT. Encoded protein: CATSATDSNSPLHF.

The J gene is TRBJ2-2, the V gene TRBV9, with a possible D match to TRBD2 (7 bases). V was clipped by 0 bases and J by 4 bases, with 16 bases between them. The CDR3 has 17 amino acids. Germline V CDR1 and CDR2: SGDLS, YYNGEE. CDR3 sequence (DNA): TGTGCCAGCAGCGTAGACCCCCCCGGGGGGCTCACCGGGGAGCTGTTTTTT. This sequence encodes CASSVDPPGGLTGELFF.

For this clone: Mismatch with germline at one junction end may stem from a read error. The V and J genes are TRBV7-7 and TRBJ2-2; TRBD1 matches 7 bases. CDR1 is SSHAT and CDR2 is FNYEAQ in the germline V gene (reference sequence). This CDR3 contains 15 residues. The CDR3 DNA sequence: TGTGCTAGCAGCCGTGGGACAGCGAACACCGGGGAGCTGTTTTTT. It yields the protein CASSRGTANTGELFF.

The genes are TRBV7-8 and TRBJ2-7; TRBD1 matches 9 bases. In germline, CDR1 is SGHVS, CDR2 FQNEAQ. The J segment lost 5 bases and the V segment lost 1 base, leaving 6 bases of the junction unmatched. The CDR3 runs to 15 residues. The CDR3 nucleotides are TGTGCCAGCAGCTTAGGGGGCTACAGGGGGCACGAGCAGTACTTC. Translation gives CASSLGGYRGHEQYF.

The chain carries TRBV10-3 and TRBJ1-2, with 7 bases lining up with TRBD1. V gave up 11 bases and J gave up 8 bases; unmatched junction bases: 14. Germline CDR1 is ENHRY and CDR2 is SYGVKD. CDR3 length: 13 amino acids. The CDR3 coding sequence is TGTGCCTCCCAAACTATACAGGGGTACGGCTACACCTTC. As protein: CASQTIQGYGYTF.

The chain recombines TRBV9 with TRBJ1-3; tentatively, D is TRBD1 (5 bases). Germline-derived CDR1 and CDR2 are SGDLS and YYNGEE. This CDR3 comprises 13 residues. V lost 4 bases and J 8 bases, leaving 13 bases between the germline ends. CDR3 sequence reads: CASSLSRADTIYF. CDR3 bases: TGTGCCAGCAGCTTGTCCAGGGCGGACACCATATATTTT.

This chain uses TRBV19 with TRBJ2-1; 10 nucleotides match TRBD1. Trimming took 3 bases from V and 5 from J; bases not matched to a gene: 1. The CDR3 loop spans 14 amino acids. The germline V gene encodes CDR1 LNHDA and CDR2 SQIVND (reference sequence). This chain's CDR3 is CASSIGQGDNEQFF. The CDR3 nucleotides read TGTGCCAGTAGTATCGGACAGGGGGACAATGAGCAGTTCTTC.

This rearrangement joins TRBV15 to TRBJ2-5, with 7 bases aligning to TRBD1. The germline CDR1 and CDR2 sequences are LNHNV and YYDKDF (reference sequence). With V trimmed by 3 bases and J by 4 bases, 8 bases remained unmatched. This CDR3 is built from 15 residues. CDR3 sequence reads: CATSSTRRQGETQYF. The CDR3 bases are TGTGCCACCAGCAGCACACGTAGACAGGGAGAGACCCAGTACTTC.

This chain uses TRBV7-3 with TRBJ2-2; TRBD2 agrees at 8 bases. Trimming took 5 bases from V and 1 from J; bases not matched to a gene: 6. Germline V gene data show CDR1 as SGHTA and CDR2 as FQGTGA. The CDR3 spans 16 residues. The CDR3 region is CASSPRAGVNTGELFF. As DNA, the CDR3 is TGTGCCAGCAGCCCCAGAGCGGGGGTGAACACCGGGGAGCTGTTTTTT.

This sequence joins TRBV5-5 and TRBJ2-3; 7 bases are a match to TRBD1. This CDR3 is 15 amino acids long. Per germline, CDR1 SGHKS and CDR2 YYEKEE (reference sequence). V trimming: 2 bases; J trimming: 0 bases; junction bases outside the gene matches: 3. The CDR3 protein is CASSFTGDSTDTQYF. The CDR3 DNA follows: TGTGCCAGCAGCTTCACAGGGGATAGCACAGATACGCAGTATTTT.

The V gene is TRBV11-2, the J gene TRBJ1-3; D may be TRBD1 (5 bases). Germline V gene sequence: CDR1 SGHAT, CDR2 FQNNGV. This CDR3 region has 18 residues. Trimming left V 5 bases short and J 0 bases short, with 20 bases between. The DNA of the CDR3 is TGTGCCAGCAGCCCTTATTGGGCGGGACGGGACTCTGGAAACACCATATATTTT. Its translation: CASSPYWAGRDSGNTIYF.

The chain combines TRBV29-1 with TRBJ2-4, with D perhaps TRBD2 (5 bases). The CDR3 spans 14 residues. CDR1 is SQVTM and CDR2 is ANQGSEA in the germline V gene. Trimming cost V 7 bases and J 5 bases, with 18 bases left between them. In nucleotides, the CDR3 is TGCAGCGGTGGTTCCGGACTGAGGCAAAACATTCAGTACTTC. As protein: CSGGSGLRQNIQYF. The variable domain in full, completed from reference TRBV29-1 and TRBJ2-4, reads SAVISQKPSRDICQRGTSLTIQCQVDSQVTMMFWYRQQPGQSLTLIATANQGSEATYESGFVIDKFPISRPNLTFSTLTVSNMSPEDSSIYLCSGGSGLRQNIQYFGAGTRLSVL.

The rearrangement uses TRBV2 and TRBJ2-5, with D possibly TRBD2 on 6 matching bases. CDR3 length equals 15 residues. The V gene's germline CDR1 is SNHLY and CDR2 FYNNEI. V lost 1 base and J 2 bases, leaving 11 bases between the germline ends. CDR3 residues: CASSEGGTGQETQYF. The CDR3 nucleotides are TGTGCCAGCAGTGAAGGGGGGACTGGGCAAGAGACCCAGTACTTC.

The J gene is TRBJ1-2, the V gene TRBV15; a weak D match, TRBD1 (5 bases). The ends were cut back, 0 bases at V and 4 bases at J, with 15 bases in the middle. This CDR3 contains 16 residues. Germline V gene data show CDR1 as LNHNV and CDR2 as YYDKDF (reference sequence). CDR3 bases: TGTGCCACCAGCAGAGATCAAGGGAGGGGTAGCTATGGCTACACCTTC. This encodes CATSRDQGRGSYGYTF.

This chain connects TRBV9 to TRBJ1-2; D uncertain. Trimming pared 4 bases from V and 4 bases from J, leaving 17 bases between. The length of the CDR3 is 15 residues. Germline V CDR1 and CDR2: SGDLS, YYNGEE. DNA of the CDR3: TGTGCCAGCAGCCCAGGTACGGGGAGATTCTATGGCTACACCTTC. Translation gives CASSPGTGRFYGYTF.

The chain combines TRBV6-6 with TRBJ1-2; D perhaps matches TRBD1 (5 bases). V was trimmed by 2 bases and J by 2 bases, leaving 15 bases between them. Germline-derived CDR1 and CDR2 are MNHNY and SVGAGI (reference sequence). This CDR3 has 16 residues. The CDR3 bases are TGTGCCAGCAGTTACCCCCCCCAGGGATCCAACTATGGCTACACCTTC. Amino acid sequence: CASSYPPQGSNYGYTF.

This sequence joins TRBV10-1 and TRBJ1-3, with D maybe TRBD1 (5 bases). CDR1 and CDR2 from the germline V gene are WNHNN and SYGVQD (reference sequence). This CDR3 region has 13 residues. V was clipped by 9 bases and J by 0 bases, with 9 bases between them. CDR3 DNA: TGCGCCAGATGGGGCCACTCTGGAAACACCATATATTTT. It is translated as CARWGHSGNTIYF.

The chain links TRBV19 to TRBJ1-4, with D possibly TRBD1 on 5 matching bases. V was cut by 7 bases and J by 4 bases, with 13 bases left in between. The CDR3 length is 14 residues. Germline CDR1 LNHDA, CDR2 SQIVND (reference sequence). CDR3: CASKRGEGNEKLFF. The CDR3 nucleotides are TGTGCCAGTAAAAGGGGCGAAGGTAATGAAAAACTGTTTTTT. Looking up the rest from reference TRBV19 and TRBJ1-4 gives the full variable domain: DGGITQSPKYLFRKEGQNVTLSCEQNLNHDAMYWYRQDPGQGLRLIYYSQIVNDFQKGDIAEGYSVSREKKESFPLTVTSAQKNPTAFYLCASKRGEGNEKLFFGSGTQLSVL.

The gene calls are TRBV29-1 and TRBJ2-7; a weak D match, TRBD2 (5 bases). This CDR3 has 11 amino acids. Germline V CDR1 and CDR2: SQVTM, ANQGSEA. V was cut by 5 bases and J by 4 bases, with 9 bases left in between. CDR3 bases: TGCAGCGTTCTTCGGGGATACGAGCAGTACTTC. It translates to CSVLRGYEQYF.

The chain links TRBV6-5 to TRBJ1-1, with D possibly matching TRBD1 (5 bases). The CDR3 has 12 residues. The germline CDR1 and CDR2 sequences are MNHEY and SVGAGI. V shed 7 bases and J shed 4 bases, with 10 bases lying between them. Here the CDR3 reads CASNSGGTEAFF. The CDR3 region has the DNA TGTGCCAGCAACTCCGGGGGCACTGAAGCTTTCTTT.

The CDR3 here is CASSYGGSAYEQYF. Here the CDR3 DNA reads TGTGCCAGCAGCTACGGGGGGTCGGCCTACGAGCAGTACTTC. The rearrangement uses TRBV5-5 and TRBJ2-7; 7 bases align to TRBD2. J was trimmed by 2 bases and V by 3 bases; bases with no gene match: 5. The CDR3 extends over 14 amino acids. Germline lookup yields CDR1 SGHKS and CDR2 YYEKEE (reference sequence).

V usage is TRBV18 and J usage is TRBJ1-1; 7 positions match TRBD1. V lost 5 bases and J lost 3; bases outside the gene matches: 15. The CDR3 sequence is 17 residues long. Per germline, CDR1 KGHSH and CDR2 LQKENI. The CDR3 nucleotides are TGTGCCAGCTCAGCTTACCGCGGGGGGACAGAATACACTGAAGCTTTCTTT. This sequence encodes CASSAYRGGTEYTEAFF. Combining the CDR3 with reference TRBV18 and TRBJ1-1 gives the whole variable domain NAGVMQNPRHLVRRRGQEARLRCSPMKGHSHVYWYRQLPEEGLKFMVYLQKENIIDESGMPKERFSAEFPKEGPSILRIQQVVRGDSAAYFCASSAYRGGTEYTEAFFGQGTRLTVV.

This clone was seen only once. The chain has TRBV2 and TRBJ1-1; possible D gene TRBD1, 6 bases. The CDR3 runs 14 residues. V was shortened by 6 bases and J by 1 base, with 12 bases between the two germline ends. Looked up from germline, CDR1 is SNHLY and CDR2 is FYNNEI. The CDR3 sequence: CASSAQGGNTEAFF. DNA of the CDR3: TGTGCCAGCAGCGCACAGGGTGGGAACACTGAAGCTTTCTTT.

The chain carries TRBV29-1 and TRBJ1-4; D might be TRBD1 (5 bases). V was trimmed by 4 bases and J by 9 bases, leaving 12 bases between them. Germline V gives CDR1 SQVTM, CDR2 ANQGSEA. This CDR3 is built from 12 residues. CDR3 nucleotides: TGCAGCGTTGGGACGGGGACTCAAAAACTGTTTTTT. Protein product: CSVGTGTQKLFF.

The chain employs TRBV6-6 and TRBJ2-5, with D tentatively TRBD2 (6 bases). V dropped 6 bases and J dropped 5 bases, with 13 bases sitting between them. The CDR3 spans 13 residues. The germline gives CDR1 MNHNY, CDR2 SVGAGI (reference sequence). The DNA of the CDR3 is TGTGCCAGCAGCGTCGGAGGGAGGGAGACCCAGTACTTC. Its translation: CASSVGGRETQYF.

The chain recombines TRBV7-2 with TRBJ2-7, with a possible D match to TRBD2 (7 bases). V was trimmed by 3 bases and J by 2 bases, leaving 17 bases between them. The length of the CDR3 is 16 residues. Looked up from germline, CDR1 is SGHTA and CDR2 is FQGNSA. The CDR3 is CASSFRSGGLTYEQYF. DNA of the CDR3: TGTGCCAGCAGCTTTCGGTCCGGGGGGCTGACCTACGAGCAGTACTTC.

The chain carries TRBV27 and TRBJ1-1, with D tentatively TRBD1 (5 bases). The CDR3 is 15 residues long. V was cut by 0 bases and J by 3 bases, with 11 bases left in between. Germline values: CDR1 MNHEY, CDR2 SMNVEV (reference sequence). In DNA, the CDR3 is TGTGCCAGCAGTTTATCGTGGGGCGGGGACACTGAAGCTTTCTTT. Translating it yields CASSLSWGGDTEAFF.